The source of this TCR beta chain is a study of blood T cell repertoires in COVID-19. Repertoires were generated with immunoSEQ multiplex PCR, while TCRdb's copy carries only in-frame clones and drops some. The table includes a few hundred thousand clones, 80% to 85% detected once. This CDR3 has 10 amino acids. This chain uses TRBV21-1 with TRBJ1-2; the table's TRBD1 call for D was not verified on the DNA. TRBV21-1 is a recognized pseudogene. The clonotype originates from a woman between 70 and 85 years old with COVID-19, enrolled during active disease. Sequencing was performed on peripheral blood. The CDR3 DNA reads TGTGCCAGGAGGGGGCCAGGCTACACCTTC. This codes for CARRGPGYTF.